One sample yielded the 20 T cell receptor beta chains listed below, sequenced in a study of blood T cell repertoires in COVID-19. The data were produced by immunoSEQ multiplex PCR, yet TCRdb's version contains in-frame clones alone and is incomplete. The sample holds 350,000 or so clones, roughly 90% seen once. What was sequenced was PBMCs or T cells enriched from blood (not recorded which). These receptors all stem from a young woman who had been exposed to COVID-19.

This clone has only a few counts. V is TRBV7-5 and J is TRBJ1-6; the table's D call, TRBD1, was not checked against the DNA. TRBV7-5 is a pseudogene segment. This CDR3 comprises 15 residues. This chain's CDR3 is CARSFFRVPNSPLHF. The CDR3 DNA is TGTGCCAGAAGCTTCTTCAGGGTCCCAAATTCACCCCTCCACTTT.

The chain uses TRBV10-3 and TRBJ2-1; 7 nucleotides align to TRBD2. Trimming at V came to 7 bases and at J to 6 bases, leaving 9 bases not matched to a gene. This CDR3 has 14 residues. Germline-derived CDR1 and CDR2 are ENHRY and SYGVKD. The DNA for the CDR3 is TGTGCCATCACCGACCCCGGGGGGTCCAATGAGCAGTTCTTC. It encodes CAITDPGGSNEQFF.

The chain is built from TRBV4-2 and TRBJ2-2, with TRBD1 matching over 8 bases. The J segment lost 1 base and the V segment lost 8 bases, leaving 9 bases of the junction unmatched. CDR3 length: 16 amino acids. Germline V gene data show CDR1 as LGHNA and CDR2 as YNFKEQ. The CDR3 DNA is TGTGCCAGCCGAAACCTGGGGACAGGGAACACCGGGGAGCTGTTTTTT. Translation: CASRNLGTGNTGELFF.

V gene TRBV7-8 combines with J gene TRBJ2-7; 7 nucleotides match TRBD1. With V trimmed by 7 bases and J by 4 bases, 4 bases remained unmatched. Per the germline V gene, CDR1 is SGHVS and CDR2 is FQNEAQ. The CDR3 covers 12 residues. CDR3 protein: CASTTGQYEQYF. CDR3 DNA: TGTGCCAGCACCACGGGACAGTACGAGCAGTACTTC.

The rearrangement joins TRBV4-1 to TRBJ2-7, with 9 bases matching TRBD2. The V gene's germline CDR1 is MGHRA and CDR2 YSYEKL. Germline trimming cut 0 bases from V and 3 bases from J; bases unmatched to any gene: 0. The CDR3 sequence is 14 residues long. The CDR3 DNA follows: TGCGCCAGCAGCCAAGAGACTAGCGGCTACGAGCAGTACTTC. Protein: CASSQETSGYEQYF.

In DNA, the CDR3 is TGTGCCAGCAGCATAATGAACACTGAAGCTTTCTTT. This codes for CASSIMNTEAFF. The chain couples TRBV7-2 to TRBJ1-1; D is undetermined. Between the trimmed V and J ends, which lost 5 bases and 0 bases, there was a span of 4 bases. Looked up from germline, CDR1 is SGHTA and CDR2 is FQGNSA. The CDR3 is 12 amino acids.

This clone has just a few counts. The chain is built from TRBV6-2 or TRBV6-3 and TRBJ2-1; 8 bases are shared with TRBD2. CDR3 length equals 15 residues. The germline V gene has CDR1 MNHEY and CDR2 SVGEGT. With 6 bases clipped from V and 3 bases from J, the junction kept 7 bases outside the gene matches. In nucleotides, the CDR3 is TGTGCCAGCAGCGGACTAGCAGAAATCTACAATGAGCAGTTCTTC. It encodes CASSGLAEIYNEQFF.

CDR3 loop: CASSAGSYGYTF. CDR3 nucleotides: TGTGCCAGCAGTGCAGGTTCCTATGGCTACACCTTC. The chain uses TRBV2 and TRBJ1-2; unclear D gene. V was cut by 4 bases and J by 4 bases, with 7 bases left in between. The length of the CDR3 is 12 residues. The germline gives CDR1 SNHLY, CDR2 FYNNEI. Supplemented by reference TRBV2 and TRBJ1-2, the full variable domain reads EPEVTQTPSHQVTQMGQEVILRCVPISNHLYFYWYRQILGQKVEFLVSFYNNEISEKSEIFDDQFSVERPDGSNFTLKIRSTKLEDSAMYFCASSAGSYGYTFGSGTRLTVV.

This clone was recorded once. The chain couples TRBV19 to TRBJ2-1, with 9 bases matching TRBD2. V trimming: 7 bases; J trimming: 8 bases; junction bases outside the gene matches: 0. This CDR3 has 11 residues. Per the germline V gene, CDR1 is LNHDA and CDR2 is SQIVND (reference sequence). CDR3 loop: CASTSGDEQFF. In nucleotides, the CDR3 is TGTGCCAGTACTAGCGGGGATGAGCAGTTCTTC. Combining the CDR3 with reference TRBV19 and TRBJ2-1 gives the whole variable domain DGGITQSPKYLFRKEGQNVTLSCEQNLNHDAMYWYRQDPGQGLRLIYYSQIVNDFQKGDIAEGYSVSREKKESFPLTVTSAQKNPTAFYLCASTSGDEQFFGPGTRLTVL.

This sequence joins TRBV5-6 and TRBJ1-3; maybe TRBD1 (5 bases). This CDR3 contains 10 residues. V was pared by 7 bases and J by 6 bases, with 5 bases between. Per the germline V gene, CDR1 is SGHDT and CDR2 is YYEEEE. The CDR3, as DNA: TGTGCCAGCGGGGCAAACACCATATATTTT. Translating it yields CASGANTIYF.

The chain uses TRBV5-1 and TRBJ1-1, with 7 bases identical to TRBD1. V lost 3 bases and J lost 4; bases outside the gene matches: 9. Germline values: CDR1 SGHRS, CDR2 YFSETQ. This CDR3 is 15 amino acids long. The CDR3 DNA sequence: TGCGCCAGCAGCTCCCGTGAGGGGGCCAGCACTGAAGCTTTCTTT. Translation: CASSSREGASTEAFF.

This chain joins TRBV9 and TRBJ2-5, with 9 bases identical to TRBD2. CDR3 length: 15 amino acids. The V and J ends lost 0 bases and 9 bases, in that order; junction bases with no gene match: 9. Per germline, CDR1 SGDLS and CDR2 YYNGEE. CDR3 nucleotides: TGTGCCAGCAGCGTAGACGGTGCGGGAGGGGCCCCCCAGTACTTC. Translated, it gives CASSVDGAGGAPQYF.

The J gene is TRBJ2-3, the V gene TRBV11-2; weak D call: TRBD2 (5 bases). Between the trimmed V and J ends, which lost 1 base and 6 bases, there was a span of 5 bases. Germline V CDR1 and CDR2: SGHAT, FQNNGV. This CDR3 region has 12 residues. CDR3 in DNA: TGTGCCAGCAGCTTAGGAGGGGATACGCAGTATTTT. Translation: CASSLGGDTQYF.

This chain joins TRBV28 and TRBJ2-4, with D perhaps TRBD2 (7 bases). The CDR3 spans 16 residues. The germline gives CDR1 MDHEN, CDR2 SYDVKM. V lost 8 bases, J lost 0 bases, and 17 bases lay in between. CDR3 DNA sequence: TGTGCCAGCTGGGGGGGCGGGAGTCTAGCCAAAAACATTCAGTACTTC. Translated: CASWGGGSLAKNIQYF.

The chain recombines TRBV9 with TRBJ2-7, with 7 bases aligning to TRBD2. Germline V lookup: CDR1 SGDLS, CDR2 YYNGEE. The CDR3 sequence is 16 residues long. V lost 0 bases, J lost 1 base, and 7 bases stayed unmatched. The CDR3 protein is CASSVDPRESSYEQYF. Written as DNA, the CDR3 is TGTGCCAGCAGCGTAGATCCGCGGGAGAGTTCCTACGAGCAGTACTTC.

This sequence joins TRBV7-9 and TRBJ2-6, with a weak D call TRBD1 (5 bases). Germline V gene lookup returns CDR1 SEHNR and CDR2 FQNEAQ (reference sequence). V shed 4 bases and J shed 4 bases, with 8 bases lying between them. The CDR3 extends over 14 amino acids. CDR3 region: CASSSGSGANVLTF. Written as DNA, the CDR3 is TGTGCCAGCAGCTCAGGGTCCGGGGCCAACGTCCTGACTTTC.

CDR3 residues: CSVGGLSPRGEQYF. CDR3 sequence (DNA): TGCAGCGTTGGGGGACTTTCACCGCGGGGCGAGCAGTACTTC. The chain couples TRBV29-1 to TRBJ2-7; a possible D gene is TRBD2 (6 bases). This CDR3 contains 14 residues. CDR1 is SQVTM, CDR2 ANQGSEA, per germline. Between the trimmed V and J ends, which lost 4 bases and 6 bases, there was a span of 19 bases.

The genes are TRBV14 and TRBJ2-6; perhaps TRBD2 as D (6 bases). Trimming removed 4 bases from V and 0 bases from J, with 13 bases in between. Germline CDR1 and CDR2: SGHDN and FVKESK. The CDR3 consists of 17 residues. The CDR3: CASSRLEGRSGANVLTF. Here the CDR3 DNA reads TGTGCCAGCAGCCGACTAGAGGGACGCTCTGGGGCCAACGTCCTGACTTTC.

The V call is TRBV7-7, the J call TRBJ2-2; 8 bases fit TRBD2. J lost 6 bases, V lost 2 bases, and 8 bases had no gene match. The CDR3 totals 16 residues. Germline lookup yields CDR1 SSHAT and CDR2 FNYEAQ (reference sequence). The CDR3, as DNA: TGTGCCAGCAGCTTATTGGCGGGAGGAGGTCCCGGGGAGCTGTTTTTT. This translates into CASSLLAGGGPGELFF.

The chain's CDR3 is CASQAGGETQYF. The CDR3, as DNA: TGTGCCAGCCAAGCGGGAGGGGAGACCCAGTACTTC. The genes are TRBV25-1 and TRBJ2-5, with 10 bases aligning to TRBD2. V shed 8 bases, J shed 5 bases, and the junction held 2 bases outside the gene matches. The CDR3 covers 12 residues. CDR1 and CDR2 (germline): MGHDK, SYGVNS.